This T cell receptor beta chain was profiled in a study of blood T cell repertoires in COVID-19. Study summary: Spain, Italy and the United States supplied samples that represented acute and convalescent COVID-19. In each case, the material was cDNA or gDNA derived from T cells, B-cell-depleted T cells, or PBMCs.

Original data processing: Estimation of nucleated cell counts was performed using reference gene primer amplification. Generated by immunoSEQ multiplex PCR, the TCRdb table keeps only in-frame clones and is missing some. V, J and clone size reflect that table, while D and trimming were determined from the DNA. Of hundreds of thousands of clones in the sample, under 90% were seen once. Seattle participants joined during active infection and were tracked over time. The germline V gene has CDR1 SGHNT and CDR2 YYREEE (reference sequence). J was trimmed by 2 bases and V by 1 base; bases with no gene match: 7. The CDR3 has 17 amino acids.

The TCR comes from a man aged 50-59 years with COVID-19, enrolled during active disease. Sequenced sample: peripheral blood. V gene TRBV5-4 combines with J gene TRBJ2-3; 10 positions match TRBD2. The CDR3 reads CASSLFLAGVNTDTQYF. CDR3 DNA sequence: TGTGCCAGCAGCTTGTTCCTAGCGGGGGTGAACACAGATACGCAGTATTTT.